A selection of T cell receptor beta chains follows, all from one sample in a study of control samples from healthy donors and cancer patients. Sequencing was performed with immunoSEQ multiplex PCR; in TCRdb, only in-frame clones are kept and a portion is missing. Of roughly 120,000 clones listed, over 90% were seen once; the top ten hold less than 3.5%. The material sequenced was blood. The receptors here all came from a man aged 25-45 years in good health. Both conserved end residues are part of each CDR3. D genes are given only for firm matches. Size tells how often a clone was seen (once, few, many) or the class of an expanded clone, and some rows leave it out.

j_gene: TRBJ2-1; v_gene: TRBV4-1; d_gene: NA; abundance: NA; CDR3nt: TGCGCCAGCAGCCAAGATCCCCCACTAGTCTCCTACAATGAGCAGTTCTTC; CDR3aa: CASSQDPPLVSYNEQFF
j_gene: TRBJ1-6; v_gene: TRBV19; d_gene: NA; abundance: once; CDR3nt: TGTGCCAGTAGTAGCGCAGGGCGCTATAATTCACCCCTCCACTTT; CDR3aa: CASSSAGRYNSPLHF
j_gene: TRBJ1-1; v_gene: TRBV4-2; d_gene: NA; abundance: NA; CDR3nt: TGTGCCAGCAGCCAACCCGAGAGGGCGATGGACACTGAAGCTTTCTTT; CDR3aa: CASSQPERAMDTEAFF
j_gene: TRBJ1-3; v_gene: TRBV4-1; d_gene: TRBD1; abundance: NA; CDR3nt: TGCGCCAGCAGCCGAATCACAGGGGAAAACACCATATATTTT; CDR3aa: CASSRITGENTIYF
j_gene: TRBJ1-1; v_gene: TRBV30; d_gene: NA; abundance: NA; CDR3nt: TGTGCCTGGAGTGTTAAAGTGAACACTGAAGCTTTCTTT; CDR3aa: CAWSVKVNTEAFF
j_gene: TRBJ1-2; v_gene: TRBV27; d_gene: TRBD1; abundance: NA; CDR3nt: TGTGCCGCCTCGCCTAGGGCAGGGGGCCCCGGCTATGGCTACACCTTC; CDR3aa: CAASPRAGGPGYGYTF
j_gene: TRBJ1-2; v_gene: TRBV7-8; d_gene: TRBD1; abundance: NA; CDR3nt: TGTGCCAGCAGTCCCACAGGGGGAACAGCTGGCTACACCTTC; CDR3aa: CASSPTGGTAGYTF
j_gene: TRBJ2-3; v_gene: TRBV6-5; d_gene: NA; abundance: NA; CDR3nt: TGTGCCAGCAGTTGGGACCTTAGCTCTAGCACAGATACGCAGTATTTT; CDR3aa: CASSWDLSSSTDTQYF
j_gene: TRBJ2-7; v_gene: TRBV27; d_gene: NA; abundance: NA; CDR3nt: TGTGCCAGCAGTTTATCGGGGTCCTTCTACGAGCAGTACTTC; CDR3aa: CASSLSGSFYEQYF
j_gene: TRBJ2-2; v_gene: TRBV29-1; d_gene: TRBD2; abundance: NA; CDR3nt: TGCAGCGTTGGGAAGATAGCGGGGGGGAAGAACACCGGGGAGCTGTTTTTT; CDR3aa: CSVGKIAGGKNTGELFF
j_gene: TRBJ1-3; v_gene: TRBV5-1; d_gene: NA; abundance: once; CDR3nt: TGCGCCAGCAGCTTGACTACCGCCTCTTGGGTATATTTT; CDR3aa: CASSLTTASWVYF
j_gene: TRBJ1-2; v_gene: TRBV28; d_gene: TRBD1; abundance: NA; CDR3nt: TGTGCCAGCAGTCGCAGGGGGCAGGGTCATGGCTACACCTTC; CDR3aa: CASSRRGQGHGYTF
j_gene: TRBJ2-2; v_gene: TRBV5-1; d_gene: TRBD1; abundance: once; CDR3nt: TGCGCCAGCAGCTTGGGACAGGGGCCCGGGGAGCTGTTTTTT; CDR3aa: CASSLGQGPGELFF
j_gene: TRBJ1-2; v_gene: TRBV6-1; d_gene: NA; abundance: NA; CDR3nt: TGTGCCAGCAGTGAAGTCAGGGATTATGGCTACACCTTC; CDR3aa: CASSEVRDYGYTF
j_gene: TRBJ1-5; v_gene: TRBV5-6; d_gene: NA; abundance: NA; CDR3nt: TGTGCCAGCAGCTTGGCCCAGGGGTTAGGGAGCAATCAGCCCCAGCATTTT; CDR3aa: CASSLAQGLGSNQPQHF
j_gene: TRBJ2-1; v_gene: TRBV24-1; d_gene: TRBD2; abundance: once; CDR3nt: TGTGCCACCAGTGATTTGAGGCGGGGGACCTCCTACAATGAGCAGTTCTTC; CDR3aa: CATSDLRRGTSYNEQFF
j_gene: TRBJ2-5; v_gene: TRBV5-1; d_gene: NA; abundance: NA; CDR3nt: TGCGCCAGCAGCCTGGCCGGGGGGCGCGAGACCCAGTACTTC; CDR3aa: CASSLAGGRETQYF
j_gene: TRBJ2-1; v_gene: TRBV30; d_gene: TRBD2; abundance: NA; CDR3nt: TGTGCCTGGAGTCGGGGGGGGCCCTCGGGTGAGCAGTTCTTC; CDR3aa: CAWSRGGPSGEQFF
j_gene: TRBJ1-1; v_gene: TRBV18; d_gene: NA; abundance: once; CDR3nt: TGTGCCAGCTCACCCCCTGGGGTAGGGGCTGCTTTCTTT; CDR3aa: CASSPPGVGAAFF
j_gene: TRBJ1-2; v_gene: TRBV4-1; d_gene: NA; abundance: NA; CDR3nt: TGCGCCAGCAGCTACGAATCCTTCTATGGCTACACCTTC; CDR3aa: CASSYESFYGYTF
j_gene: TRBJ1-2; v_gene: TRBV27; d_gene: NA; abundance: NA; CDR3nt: TGTGCCAGCACTCCAAGACGGGCCTCTAACTATGGCTACACCTTC; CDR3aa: CASTPRRASNYGYTF
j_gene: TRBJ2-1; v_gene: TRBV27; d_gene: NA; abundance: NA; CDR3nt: TGTGCCAGCAGTTTATGGCCAGTCACCGTCAATGAGCAGTTCTTC; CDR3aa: CASSLWPVTVNEQFF
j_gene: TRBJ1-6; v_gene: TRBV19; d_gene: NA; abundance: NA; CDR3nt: TGTGCCAGTAGTATTAGTCTGGGGGCGAGCTATAATTCACCCCTCCACTTT; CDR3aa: CASSISLGASYNSPLHF
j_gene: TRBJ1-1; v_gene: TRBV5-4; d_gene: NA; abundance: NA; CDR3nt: TGTGCCAGCAGCGTGCAGGGGAACACTGAAGCTTTCTTT; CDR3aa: CASSVQGNTEAFF